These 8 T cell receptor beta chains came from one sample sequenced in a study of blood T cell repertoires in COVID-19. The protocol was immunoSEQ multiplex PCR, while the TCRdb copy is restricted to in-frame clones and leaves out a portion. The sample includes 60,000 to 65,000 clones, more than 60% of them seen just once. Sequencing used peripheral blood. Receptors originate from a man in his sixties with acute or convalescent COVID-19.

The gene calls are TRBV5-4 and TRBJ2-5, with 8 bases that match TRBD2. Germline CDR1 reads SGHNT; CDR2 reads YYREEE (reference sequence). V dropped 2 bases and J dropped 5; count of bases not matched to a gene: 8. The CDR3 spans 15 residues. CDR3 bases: TGTGCCAGCAGCTTCGGGGGGGCGAGAAGGGAGACCCAGTACTTC. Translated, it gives CASSFGGARRETQYF.

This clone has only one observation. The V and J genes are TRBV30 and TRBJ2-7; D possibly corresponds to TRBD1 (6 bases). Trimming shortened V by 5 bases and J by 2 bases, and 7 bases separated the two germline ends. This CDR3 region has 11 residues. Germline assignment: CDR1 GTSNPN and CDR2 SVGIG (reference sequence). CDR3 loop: CAWQGTYEQYF. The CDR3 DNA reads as TGTGCCTGGCAGGGGACCTACGAGCAGTACTTC.

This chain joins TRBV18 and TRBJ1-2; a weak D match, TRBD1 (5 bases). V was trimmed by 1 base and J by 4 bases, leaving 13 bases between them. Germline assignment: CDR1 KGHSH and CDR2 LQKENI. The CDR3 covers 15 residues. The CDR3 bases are TGTGCCAGCTCACCACTAGGGGTGACCCTCTATGGCTACACCTTC. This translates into CASSPLGVTLYGYTF.

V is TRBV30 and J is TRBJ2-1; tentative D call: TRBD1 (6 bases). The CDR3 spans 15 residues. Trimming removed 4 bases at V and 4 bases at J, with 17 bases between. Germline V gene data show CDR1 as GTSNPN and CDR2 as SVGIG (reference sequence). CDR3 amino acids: CAWIQGSGMYNEQFF. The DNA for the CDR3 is TGTGCCTGGATTCAGGGGTCTGGTATGTACAATGAGCAGTTCTTC.

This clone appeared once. The CDR3, as DNA: TGTGCCAGCAGCCCTGAGCGGGGCTCCTACAATGAGCAGTTCTTC. Protein sequence: CASSPERGSYNEQFF. The chain uses TRBV7-3 and TRBJ2-1, with 7 bases lining up with TRBD2. Germline V lookup: CDR1 SGHTA, CDR2 FQGTGA. V was pared by 5 bases and J by 0 bases, with 4 bases of the junction left unmatched. The length of the CDR3 is 15 residues.

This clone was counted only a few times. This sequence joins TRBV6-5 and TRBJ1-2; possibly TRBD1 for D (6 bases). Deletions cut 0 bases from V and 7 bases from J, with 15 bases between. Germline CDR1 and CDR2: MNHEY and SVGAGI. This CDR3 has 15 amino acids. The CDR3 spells CASSYSQQGRGGYTF. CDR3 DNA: TGTGCCAGCAGTTACTCGCAACAGGGAAGGGGTGGCTACACCTTC.

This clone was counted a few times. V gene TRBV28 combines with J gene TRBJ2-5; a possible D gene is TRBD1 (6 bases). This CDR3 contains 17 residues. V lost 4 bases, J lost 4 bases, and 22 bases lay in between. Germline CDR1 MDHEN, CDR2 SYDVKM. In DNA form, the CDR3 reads TGTGCCAGCAGTTCCCAGACCACAGGGAAGCGCGGAGAGACCCAGTACTTC. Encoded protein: CASSSQTTGKRGETQYF.

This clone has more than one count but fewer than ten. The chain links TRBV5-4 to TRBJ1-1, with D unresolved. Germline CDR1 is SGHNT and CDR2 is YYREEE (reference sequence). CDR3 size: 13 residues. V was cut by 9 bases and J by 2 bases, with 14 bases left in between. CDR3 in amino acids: CATQAKLNTEAFF. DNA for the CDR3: TGTGCCACCCAGGCAAAACTCAACACTGAAGCTTTCTTT.